This T cell receptor (beta chain) emerged from a study of vaccination effects on CD4 cells after COVID-19. A remark on this clone: What it recognizes is unknown.

Some clones are missing from TCRdb's copy, which holds only in-frame ones; the method was immunoSEQ multiplex PCR. The sample records tens of thousands of clones, over 65% being singletons. Sequencing followed a ViraFEST assay step that expanded antigen-specific CD4+ T cells with viral peptide pools. Following a 10-day culture, CD4+ T cells were purified. SARS-CoV-2 infected the person between March and December 2020, as confirmed by PCR. The authors used an HIV-1 Nef peptide pool as the negative control culture. This clonotype was obtained from a human donor who had a prior SARS-CoV-2 infection. This specimen was CD4+ T cells from PBMCs cultured with HIV peptides, taken before COVID-19 vaccination. Stated subset: HIV-1 Nef peptide pool negative control/reference culture.

The CDR3, as DNA: TGTGCCAGTAGTACCCTATGGACTAGCGGGGGGCAAAACAATGAGCAGTTCTTC. Translation gives CASSTLWTSGGQNNEQFF. V usage is TRBV19 and J usage is TRBJ2-1; 14 nucleotides agree with TRBD2. The germline gives CDR1 LNHDA, CDR2 SQIVND (reference sequence). J was trimmed by 5 bases and V by 4 bases; bases with no gene match: 10. The CDR3 runs 18 residues. Supplemented by reference TRBV19 and TRBJ2-1, the full variable domain reads DGGITQSPKYLFRKEGQNVTLSCEQNLNHDAMYWYRQDPGQGLRLIYYSQIVNDFQKGDIAEGYSVSREKKESFPLTVTSAQKNPTAFYLCASSTLWTSGGQNNEQFFGPGTRLTVL.